These T cell receptor beta chains were read from a single sample in a study of beta chain features in type 1 diabetes. Assay used: immunoSEQ multiplex PCR; TCRdb lists only in-frame clones, some missing. The sample records around 450,000 clones, about 10% being singletons. The sample was naive CD4+ T cells from blood. The receptors derive from a woman in her late teens or twenties in good health. CDR3s include the opening cysteine and the closing phenylalanine or tryptophan. The D gene is left open where the match is weak. Where a row states a size, it is once, few, many or the class of an expanded clone; other rows omit it.

NA | TRBJ2-5 | TRBV7-7 | NA | TGTGCTAGCAGCTTAGCGACAGGCCTGCGGGAGACCCAGTACTTC | CASSLATGLRETQYF
NA | TRBJ2-4 | TRBV4-1 | few | TGCGCCAGCAGCCCTCCAAATTGGGAGTTAGCCAAAAACATTCAGTACTTC | CASSPPNWELAKNIQYF
NA | TRBJ2-7 | TRBV13 | once | TGTGCCAGCAGCTGGCGACAACCGGACTCCTACGAGCAGTACTTC | CASSWRQPDSYEQYF
NA | TRBJ1-6 | TRBV30 | NA | TGTGCCTGGAGTGTAAATTCACCCCTCCACTTT | CAWSVNSPLHF
NA | TRBJ1-3 | TRBV7-9 | NA | TGTGCCAGCAGCTTAGGTCGCGGCGGCAGCTCTGGAAACACCATATATTTT | CASSLGRGGSSGNTIYF
TRBD1 | TRBJ2-5 | TRBV29-1 | NA | TGCAGCGTTGAACTCCGGGACAGGAATTACGAGACCCAGTACTTC | CSVELRDRNYETQYF
NA | TRBJ1-2 | TRBV30 | many | TGTGCCTGGAGTTCTGGGATCTATGGCTACACCTTC | CAWSSGIYGYTF
NA | TRBJ1-1 | TRBV7-9 | NA | TGTGCCAGCAGCTTAGGACAGATGAACACTGAAGCTTTCTTT | CASSLGQMNTEAFF
TRBD2 | TRBJ2-2 | TRBV25-1 | NA | TGTGCCAGCAGTCGGGCTAGCGGGAGTGAAACCGGGGAGCTGTTTTTT | CASSRASGSETGELFF
TRBD1 | TRBJ2-7 | TRBV7-2 | NA | TGTGCCAGTAGGACAGGGACCTACGAGCAGTACTTC | CASRTGTYEQYF
NA | TRBJ2-3 | TRBV2 | NA | TGTGCCAGCAGTCGGGTAGATACGCAGTATTTT | CASSRVDTQYF
NA | TRBJ1-6 | TRBV14 | NA | TGTGCCAGCAGCTCGTTGAGCTCCTATAATTCACCCCTCCACTTT | CASSSLSSYNSPLHF
TRBD1 | TRBJ2-5 | TRBV7-2 | NA | TGTGCCAGCAGCGCCCTCGACAGGGGGCGCGGGGAGACCCAGTACTTC | CASSALDRGRGETQYF
TRBD1 | TRBJ1-5 | TRBV7-6 | NA | TGTGCCAGCAGCTTGACAGGGAATCAGCCCCAGCATTTT | CASSLTGNQPQHF
NA | TRBJ2-5 | TRBV6-4 | few | TGTGCCAGCAGTGACTCGGGCAGGGAAGCAGAGACCCAGTACTTC | CASSDSGREAETQYF
NA | TRBJ2-1 | TRBV19 | NA | TGTGCCAGTAGTGCCCTTAAGGGGTACTACAATGAGCAGTTCTTC | CASSALKGYYNEQFF
NA | TRBJ2-5 | TRBV4-1 | NA | TGCGCCAGCAGCCCGGGCCTGGAGACCCAGTACTTC | CASSPGLETQYF
NA | TRBJ1-2 | TRBV6-6 | few | TGTGCCAGCACCCCGGGGGTGGGAGCCGGCTACACCTTC | CASTPGVGAGYTF
TRBD2 | TRBJ2-2 | TRBV7-2 | once | TGTGCCAGCAGCTTAGCCCCTAGCGGGAGAGGGGAGCTGTTTTTT | CASSLAPSGRGELFF